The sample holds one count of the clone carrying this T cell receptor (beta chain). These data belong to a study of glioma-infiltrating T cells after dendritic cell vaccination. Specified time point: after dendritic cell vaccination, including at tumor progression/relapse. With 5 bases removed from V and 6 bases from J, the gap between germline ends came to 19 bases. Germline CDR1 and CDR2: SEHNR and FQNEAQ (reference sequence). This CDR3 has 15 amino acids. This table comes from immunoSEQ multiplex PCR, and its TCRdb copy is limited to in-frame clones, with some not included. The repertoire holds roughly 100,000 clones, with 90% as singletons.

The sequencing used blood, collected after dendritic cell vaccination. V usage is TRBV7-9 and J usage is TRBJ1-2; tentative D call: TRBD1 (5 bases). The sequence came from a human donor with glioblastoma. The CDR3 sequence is CASSMGGLPPDGYTF. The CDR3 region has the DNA TGTGCCAGCAGCATGGGGGGACTCCCGCCGGATGGCTACACCTTC.